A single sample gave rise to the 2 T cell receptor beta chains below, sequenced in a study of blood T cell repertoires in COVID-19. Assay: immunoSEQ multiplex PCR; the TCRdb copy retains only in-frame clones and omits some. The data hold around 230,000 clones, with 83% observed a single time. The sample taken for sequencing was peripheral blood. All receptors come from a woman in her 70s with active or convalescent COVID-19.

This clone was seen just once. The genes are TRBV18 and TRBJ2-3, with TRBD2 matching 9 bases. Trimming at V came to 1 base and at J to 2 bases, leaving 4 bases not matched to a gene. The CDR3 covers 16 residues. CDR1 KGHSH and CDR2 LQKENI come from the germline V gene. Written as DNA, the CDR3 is TGTGCCAGCTCACCACGGCTAGCGGGGAACACAGATACGCAGTATTTT. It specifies CASSPRLAGNTDTQYF.

CDR3 residues: CASSPSGTSSYEQYF. In nucleotides, the CDR3 is TGTGCCAGCAGTCCTAGCGGGACAAGCTCCTACGAGCAGTACTTC. The rearrangement links TRBV6-6 to TRBJ2-7; 9 bases are a match to TRBD2. The CDR3 sequence is 15 residues long. Germline V CDR1 and CDR2: MNHNY, SVGAGI (reference sequence). V lost 5 bases and J lost 0; bases outside the gene matches: 5.